The T cell receptor (beta chain) under discussion was sequenced for a study of T-cell memory formation after mild COVID-19. Study overall: Largely, TCR clusters stayed within a single donor.

The CDR3 has 13 residues. V lost 0 bases and J 4 bases, leaving 10 bases between the germline ends. The germline gives CDR1 GTSNPN, CDR2 SVGIG (reference sequence). The sample holds a few counts of this clonotype. Antigen unknown. MiXCR, applied by TCRdb to the 5' RACE reads, yields one record per CDR3 protein. The table includes hundreds of thousands of distinct CDR3 sequences, roughly 18% detected once. Study conclusions and caveats: The study found contracting CD4+ clones mainly in CM and EM and contracting CD8+ clones in EMRA.

The TCR comes from an adult woman who had mild COVID-19 (a few samples of this study predate the infection). Cell type and time point are not known. Input material: PBMCs or a T cell subset sorted from them (not recorded which). The chain is built from TRBV30 and TRBJ2-7, with a tentative D call TRBD1 (5 bases). CDR3 loop: CAWSVQVQYEQYF. As DNA, the CDR3 is TGTGCCTGGAGTGTACAGGTCCAGTACGAGCAGTACTTC.